Listed below are T cell receptor beta chains from one sample, sequenced in a study of blood T cell repertoires in COVID-19. Here immunoSEQ multiplex PCR was the method, and the copy in TCRdb shows in-frame clones only, minus some. This sample has around 220,000 clones, with roughly nine tenths found just once. Sequencing was carried out using peripheral blood. These receptors came from a woman aged 45-65 years with acute or convalescent COVID-19. Both conserved end residues are part of each CDR3. The D gene is left open where the match is weak. The size field is filled for only some rows; it gives once, few, many or a size class.

d_gene: .; v_gene: TRBV2; j_gene: TRBJ2-7; len: 13; abundance: .; CDR3aa: CASGVRTAYEQYF; CDR3nt: TGTGCCAGCGGGGTTAGGACAGCCTACGAGCAGTACTTC
d_gene: .; v_gene: TRBV9; j_gene: TRBJ1-1; len: 15; abundance: .; CDR3aa: CASSVGIGGSAEAFF; CDR3nt: TGTGCCAGCAGCGTAGGGATCGGGGGATCTGCTGAAGCTTTCTTT
d_gene: .; v_gene: TRBV19; j_gene: TRBJ2-3; len: 14; abundance: .; CDR3aa: CASSIGVGTDTQYF; CDR3nt: TGTGCCAGTAGTATCGGGGTAGGCACAGATACGCAGTATTTT
d_gene: TRBD1; v_gene: TRBV29-1; j_gene: TRBJ1-4; len: 13; abundance: .; CDR3aa: CSVLTGGSEKLFF; CDR3nt: TGCAGCGTCTTGACAGGGGGGAGTGAAAAACTGTTTTTT
d_gene: .; v_gene: TRBV7-8; j_gene: TRBJ2-2; len: 17; abundance: .; CDR3aa: CASSLAWRGRGPGELFF; CDR3nt: TGTGCCAGCAGCTTAGCGTGGAGGGGGCGCGGTCCCGGGGAGCTGTTTTTT
d_gene: TRBD1; v_gene: TRBV5-1; j_gene: TRBJ1-1; len: 18; abundance: once; CDR3aa: CASSLDTGGFPMNTEAFF; CDR3nt: TGCGCCAGCAGCTTGGATACAGGGGGCTTCCCCATGAACACTGAAGCTTTCTTT
d_gene: .; v_gene: TRBV30; j_gene: TRBJ1-5; len: 16; abundance: .; CDR3aa: CAWAKGGQLGDQPQHF; CDR3nt: TGTGCCTGGGCCAAGGGCGGGCAACTCGGGGATCAGCCCCAGCATTTT
d_gene: TRBD2; v_gene: TRBV3-1/TRBV3-2; j_gene: TRBJ2-1; len: 13; abundance: .; CDR3aa: CASSPGGPNEQFF; CDR3nt: TGTGCCAGCAGCCCGGGGGGGCCGAATGAGCAGTTCTTC
d_gene: .; v_gene: TRBV24-1; j_gene: TRBJ1-4; len: 14; abundance: .; CDR3aa: CATSATDTNEKLFF; CDR3nt: TGTGCCACCAGTGCGACAGACACTAATGAAAAACTGTTTTTT
d_gene: .; v_gene: TRBV7-8; j_gene: TRBJ1-1; len: 16; abundance: .; CDR3aa: CASSLGGRRPDTEAFF; CDR3nt: TGTGCCAGCAGCTTGGGGGGTAGGAGGCCCGACACTGAAGCTTTCTTT
d_gene: TRBD2; v_gene: TRBV7-8; j_gene: TRBJ2-1; len: 16; abundance: .; CDR3aa: CASSPQTSGTVNEQFF; CDR3nt: TGTGCCAGCAGCCCCCAGACTAGCGGGACCGTCAATGAGCAGTTCTTC
d_gene: .; v_gene: TRBV5-1; j_gene: TRBJ2-7; len: 16; abundance: .; CDR3aa: CASSPKGTGIRDEQYF; CDR3nt: TGCGCCAGCAGCCCTAAGGGAACAGGGATTCGCGACGAGCAGTACTTC
d_gene: .; v_gene: TRBV30; j_gene: TRBJ2-2; len: 15; abundance: .; CDR3aa: CAWSEGFSTGNELFF; CDR3nt: TGTGCCTGGAGTGAGGGTTTCTCCACCGGGAACGAGCTGTTTTTT
d_gene: TRBD1; v_gene: TRBV6-2/TRBV6-3; j_gene: TRBJ1-1; len: 16; abundance: .; CDR3aa: CASSYAQTGVNTEAFF; CDR3nt: TGTGCCAGCAGTTACGCCCAGACAGGGGTGAACACTGAAGCTTTCTTT
d_gene: .; v_gene: TRBV27; j_gene: TRBJ2-1; len: 15; abundance: .; CDR3aa: CASSLMNAGYNEQFF; CDR3nt: TGTGCCAGCAGTTTAATGAATGCAGGATACAATGAGCAGTTCTTC
d_gene: .; v_gene: TRBV12-3/TRBV12-4; j_gene: TRBJ2-2; len: 13; abundance: .; CDR3aa: CASSLPGSGELFF; CDR3nt: TGTGCCAGCAGTTTGCCTGGCTCCGGGGAGCTGTTTTTT
d_gene: TRBD2; v_gene: TRBV5-1; j_gene: TRBJ2-1; len: 13; abundance: .; CDR3aa: CASSLGLAGVQFF; CDR3nt: TGCGCCAGCAGCTTGGGACTAGCGGGAGTGCAGTTCTTC
d_gene: .; v_gene: TRBV5-1; j_gene: TRBJ2-1; len: 14; abundance: .; CDR3aa: CASSFSSSYNEQFF; CDR3nt: TGCGCCAGCAGCTTTTCGAGCTCCTACAATGAGCAGTTCTTC
d_gene: TRBD2; v_gene: TRBV10-3; j_gene: TRBJ2-7; len: 15; abundance: .; CDR3aa: CAISESALAGGEQYF; CDR3nt: TGTGCCATCAGTGAGTCCGCCCTAGCGGGGGGAGAGCAGTACTTC
d_gene: TRBD1; v_gene: TRBV7-2; j_gene: TRBJ1-5; len: 14; abundance: .; CDR3aa: CASSSPGGTQPQHF; CDR3nt: TGTGCCAGCAGTTCCCCAGGGGGCACTCAGCCCCAGCATTTT
d_gene: TRBD1; v_gene: TRBV11-2; j_gene: TRBJ1-2; len: 13; abundance: .; CDR3aa: CASSLGRGYGYTF; CDR3nt: TGTGCCAGCAGCTTGGGCAGGGGGTATGGCTACACCTTC
d_gene: TRBD1; v_gene: TRBV7-9; j_gene: TRBJ1-2; len: 18; abundance: .; CDR3aa: CASSPRPLTGKTLDGYTF; CDR3nt: TGTGCCAGCAGCCCGCGACCTTTGACAGGGAAGACTCTGGATGGCTACACCTTC
d_gene: .; v_gene: TRBV9; j_gene: TRBJ1-6; len: 18; abundance: .; CDR3aa: CASSSPQTGTLYNSPLHF; CDR3nt: TGTGCCAGCAGCTCTCCCCAGACAGGAACCCTGTATAATTCACCCCTCCACTTT
d_gene: TRBD1; v_gene: TRBV3-1/TRBV3-2; j_gene: TRBJ1-5; len: 14; abundance: .; CDR3aa: CASSRQGANQPQHF; CDR3nt: TGTGCCAGCAGCCGACAGGGGGCGAATCAGCCCCAGCATTTT
d_gene: TRBD2; v_gene: TRBV10-2; j_gene: TRBJ2-3; len: 14; abundance: once; CDR3aa: CASKTSANTDTQYF; CDR3nt: TGCGCCAGCAAGACTAGCGCGAACACAGATACGCAGTATTTT
d_gene: .; v_gene: TRBV30; j_gene: TRBJ2-3; len: 15; abundance: .; CDR3aa: CAWSVPLGSTDTQYF; CDR3nt: TGTGCCTGGAGTGTACCCCTCGGGAGTACAGATACGCAGTATTTT
d_gene: .; v_gene: TRBV2; j_gene: TRBJ2-5; len: 18; abundance: .; CDR3aa: CASSEDPGHAASQETQYF; CDR3nt: TGTGCCAGCAGTGAAGATCCGGGACATGCCGCATCACAAGAGACCCAGTACTTC
d_gene: .; v_gene: TRBV25-1; j_gene: TRBJ1-2; len: 13; abundance: .; CDR3aa: CASSEASGVGYTF; CDR3nt: TGTGCCAGCAGTGAAGCTTCAGGGGTTGGCTACACCTTC
d_gene: .; v_gene: TRBV24-1; j_gene: TRBJ1-1; len: 13; abundance: .; CDR3aa: CATSDLPGEHAFF; CDR3nt: TGTGCCACCAGTGATTTACCTGGGGAGCACGCTTTCTTT
d_gene: .; v_gene: TRBV5-1; j_gene: TRBJ2-3; len: 14; abundance: .; CDR3aa: CASSLNGDQHTQYF; CDR3nt: TGCGCCAGCAGCTTGAACGGGGATCAACATACGCAGTATTTT
d_gene: .; v_gene: TRBV18; j_gene: TRBJ1-1; len: 14; abundance: .; CDR3aa: CASSRGGPNTEAFF; CDR3nt: TGTGCCAGCTCGCGGGGGGGACCGAACACTGAAGCTTTCTTT
d_gene: .; v_gene: TRBV11-3; j_gene: TRBJ2-5; len: 14; abundance: .; CDR3aa: CASSLVEAGETQYF; CDR3nt: TGTGCCAGCAGCTTAGTGGAAGCCGGGGAGACCCAGTACTTC
d_gene: TRBD1; v_gene: TRBV9; j_gene: TRBJ2-1; len: 17; abundance: .; CDR3aa: CASSDRGGTGVYGEQFF; CDR3nt: TGTGCCAGCAGCGACCGGGGCGGGACAGGGGTTTACGGTGAGCAGTTCTTC
d_gene: .; v_gene: TRBV6-2/TRBV6-3; j_gene: TRBJ1-1; len: 12; abundance: .; CDR3aa: CASSFIGDQAFF; CDR3nt: TGTGCCAGCAGTTTTATAGGGGATCAAGCTTTCTTT
d_gene: TRBD2; v_gene: TRBV5-4; j_gene: TRBJ2-1; len: 14; abundance: .; CDR3aa: CASSLGLADNEQFF; CDR3nt: TGTGCCAGCAGCTTGGGACTAGCGGACAATGAGCAGTTCTTC
d_gene: TRBD2; v_gene: TRBV7-2; j_gene: TRBJ2-7; len: 14; abundance: .; CDR3aa: CASSLSSGAYEQYF; CDR3nt: TGTGCCAGCAGCTTATCTAGCGGGGCCTACGAGCAGTACTTC
d_gene: .; v_gene: TRBV7-3; j_gene: TRBJ1-1; len: 14; abundance: .; CDR3aa: CASSSTDRNTEAFF; CDR3nt: TGTGCCAGCAGCTCGACAGACAGGAACACTGAAGCTTTCTTT
d_gene: .; v_gene: TRBV9; j_gene: TRBJ1-6; len: 14; abundance: .; CDR3aa: CASSGGDPQSPLHF; CDR3nt: TGTGCCAGCAGCGGGGGGGACCCACAATCACCCCTCCACTTT
d_gene: TRBD2; v_gene: TRBV5-4; j_gene: TRBJ2-1; len: 15; abundance: .; CDR3aa: CASSPWTSGRNEQFF; CDR3nt: TGTGCCAGCAGCCCCTGGACTAGCGGAAGGAATGAGCAGTTCTTC
d_gene: .; v_gene: TRBV29-1; j_gene: TRBJ2-5; len: 12; abundance: .; CDR3aa: CSVVQGGETQYF; CDR3nt: TGCAGCGTTGTACAGGGTGGGGAGACCCAGTACTTC
d_gene: TRBD2; v_gene: TRBV10-1; j_gene: TRBJ2-7; len: 15; abundance: .; CDR3aa: CASSEEGLAGGEQYF; CDR3nt: TGCGCCAGCAGTGAGGAGGGACTAGCGGGAGGTGAGCAGTACTTC
d_gene: TRBD2; v_gene: TRBV4-3; j_gene: TRBJ2-6; len: 19; abundance: .; CDR3aa: CASSQAREGTGSGANVLTF; CDR3nt: TGCGCCAGCAGCCAAGCCCGGGAGGGGACGGGCTCTGGGGCCAACGTCCTGACTTTC
d_gene: .; v_gene: TRBV19; j_gene: TRBJ2-5; len: 14; abundance: .; CDR3aa: CASSMQTSQETQYF; CDR3nt: TGTGCCAGTAGTATGCAGACAAGCCAAGAGACCCAGTACTTC
d_gene: TRBD2; v_gene: TRBV11-2; j_gene: TRBJ2-3; len: 16; abundance: .; CDR3aa: CASSLAASGGPDTQYF; CDR3nt: TGTGCCAGCAGCTTAGCGGCTAGCGGGGGACCAGATACGCAGTATTTT
d_gene: .; v_gene: TRBV7-3; j_gene: TRBJ2-3; len: 13; abundance: .; CDR3aa: CASSLGLGNTQYF; CDR3nt: TGTGCCAGCAGCTTAGGACTGGGAAATACGCAGTATTTT
d_gene: .; v_gene: TRBV30; j_gene: TRBJ1-5; len: 13; abundance: .; CDR3aa: CAWSMSLDQPQHF; CDR3nt: TGTGCCTGGAGTATGAGTCTGGATCAGCCCCAGCATTTT
d_gene: .; v_gene: TRBV19; j_gene: TRBJ2-3; len: 15; abundance: .; CDR3aa: CASSIQGKDTDTQYF; CDR3nt: TGTGCCAGTAGTATCCAGGGGAAAGACACAGATACGCAGTATTTT